A selection of T cell receptor beta chains follows, all from one sample in a study of blood T cell repertoires in COVID-19. This table comes from immunoSEQ multiplex PCR, and its TCRdb copy is limited to in-frame clones, with some not included. The top ten hold around 1.5% of the sample, which has about 270,000 clones, approximately 86% seen once. Sequenced sample: peripheral blood. The receptors shown here come from a woman aged 55-70 years who had recovered from COVID-19. Each CDR3 is given with its conserved first and last residue. A D gene is named only where the DNA matches it firmly. Expanded clones get a size class; other rows say once, few or many, or leave the size out.

j_gene,v_gene,abundance,d_gene,CDR3nt,CDR3aa
TRBJ1-3,TRBV19,-,-,TGTGCCAGTAGTACGGGATACTCTGGAAACACCATATATTTT,CASSTGYSGNTIYF
TRBJ1-4,TRBV5-1,-,TRBD1,TGCGCCAGCAGCTGGGACAGCACCCCGGGGGTGCTGTTTTTT,CASSWDSTPGVLFF
TRBJ1-2,TRBV5-1,-,TRBD1,TGCGCCAGCAGCCCGGCCCCAGGACAGGGGGGAGGTAACTATGGCTACACCTTC,CASSPAPGQGGGNYGYTF
TRBJ2-7,TRBV6-5,-,-,TGTGCCAGCAATTACAGCGGGCCGAGCTCCTACGAGCAGTACTTC,CASNYSGPSSYEQYF
TRBJ2-5,TRBV9,-,TRBD1,TGTGCCAGCAGCGTAGGAACAGGGGGCCGAGAGACCCAGTACTTC,CASSVGTGGRETQYF
TRBJ1-5,TRBV27,-,-,TGTGCCAGCAGTTCGGGGATTAGGAGGAGTCAGCCCCAGCATTTT,CASSSGIRRSQPQHF
TRBJ2-5,TRBV5-8,-,-,TGTGCCCCGAACCTAGCCAGCCCCCTGGGAGAGACCCAGTACTTC,CAPNLASPLGETQYF
TRBJ1-3,TRBV4-1,many,-,TGCGCCAGCAGCCAAGACGAGGGAAACACCATATATTTT,CASSQDEGNTIYF
TRBJ2-1,TRBV5-4,-,TRBD2,TGTGCCAGCAGCTTAGAACTAGCGGGGCGATACAATGAGCAGTTCTTC,CASSLELAGRYNEQFF
TRBJ1-3,TRBV6-1,-,-,TGTGCCAGCAGTGAAGCAAGGACAGCCAGAAACACCATATATTTT,CASSEARTARNTIYF
TRBJ2-5,TRBV18,-,TRBD1,TGTGCCAGCTCAAGGGACAGACAAGAGACCCAGTACTTC,CASSRDRQETQYF
TRBJ2-7,TRBV7-9,-,TRBD1,TGTGCCAGCAGCTTAGCGGTCCAGGGGGCAGGAGAGCAGTACTTC,CASSLAVQGAGEQYF
TRBJ2-1,TRBV3-1/TRBV3-2,-,TRBD2,TGTGCCAGCAGCCCTCTGGGGGAGGGTAGAAATGAGCAGTTCTTC,CASSPLGEGRNEQFF
TRBJ2-5,TRBV5-1,few,-,TGCGCCAGCAATAAAGAGGTAGCGAAGACCCAGTACTTC,CASNKEVAKTQYF
TRBJ2-6,TRBV9,once,-,TGTGCCAGCAGCGTAGCAGGGGCTGGGGCCAACGTCCTGACTTTC,CASSVAGAGANVLTF
TRBJ1-5,TRBV4-3,-,-,TGCGCCAGCAGCCAAGATCACGCAGGGTGGAATCAGCCCCAGCATTTT,CASSQDHAGWNQPQHF
TRBJ1-3,TRBV3-1/TRBV3-2,few,-,TGTGCCAGCAGCCAAGCTTTGGGCAGGGCTGGAAACACCATATATTTT,CASSQALGRAGNTIYF